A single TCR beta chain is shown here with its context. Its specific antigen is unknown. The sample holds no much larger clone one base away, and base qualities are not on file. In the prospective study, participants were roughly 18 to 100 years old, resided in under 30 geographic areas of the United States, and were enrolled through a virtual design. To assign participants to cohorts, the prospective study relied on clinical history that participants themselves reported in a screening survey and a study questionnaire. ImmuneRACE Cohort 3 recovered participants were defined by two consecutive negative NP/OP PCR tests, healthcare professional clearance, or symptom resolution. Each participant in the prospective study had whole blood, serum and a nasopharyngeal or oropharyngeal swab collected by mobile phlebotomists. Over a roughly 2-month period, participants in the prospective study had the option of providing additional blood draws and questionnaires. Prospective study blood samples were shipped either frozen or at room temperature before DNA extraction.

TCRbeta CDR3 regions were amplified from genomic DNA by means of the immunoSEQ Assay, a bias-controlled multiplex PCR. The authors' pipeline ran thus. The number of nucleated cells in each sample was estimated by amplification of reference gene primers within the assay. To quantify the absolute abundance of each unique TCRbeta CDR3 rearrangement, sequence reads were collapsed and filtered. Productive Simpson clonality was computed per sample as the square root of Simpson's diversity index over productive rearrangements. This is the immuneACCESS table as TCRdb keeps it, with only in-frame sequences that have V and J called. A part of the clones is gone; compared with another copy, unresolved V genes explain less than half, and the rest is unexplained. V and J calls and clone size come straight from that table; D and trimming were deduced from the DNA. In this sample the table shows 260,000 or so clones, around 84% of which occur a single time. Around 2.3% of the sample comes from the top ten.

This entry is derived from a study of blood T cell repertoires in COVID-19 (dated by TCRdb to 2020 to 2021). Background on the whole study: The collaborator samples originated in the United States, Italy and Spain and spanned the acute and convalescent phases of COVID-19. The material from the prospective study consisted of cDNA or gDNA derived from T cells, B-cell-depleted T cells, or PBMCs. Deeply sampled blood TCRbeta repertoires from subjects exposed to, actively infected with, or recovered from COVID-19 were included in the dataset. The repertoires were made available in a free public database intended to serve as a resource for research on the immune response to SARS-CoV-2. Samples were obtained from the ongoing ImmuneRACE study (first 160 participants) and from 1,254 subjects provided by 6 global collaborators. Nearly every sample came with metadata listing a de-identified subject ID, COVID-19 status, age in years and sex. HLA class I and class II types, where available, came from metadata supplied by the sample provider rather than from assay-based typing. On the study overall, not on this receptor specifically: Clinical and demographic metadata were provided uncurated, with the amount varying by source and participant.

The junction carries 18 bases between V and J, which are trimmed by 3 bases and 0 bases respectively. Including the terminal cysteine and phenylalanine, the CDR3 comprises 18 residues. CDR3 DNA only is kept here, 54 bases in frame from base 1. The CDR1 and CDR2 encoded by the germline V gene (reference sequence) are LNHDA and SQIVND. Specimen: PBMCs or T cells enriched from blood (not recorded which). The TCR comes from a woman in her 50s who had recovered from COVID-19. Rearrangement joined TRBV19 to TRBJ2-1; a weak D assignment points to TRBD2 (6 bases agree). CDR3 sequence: CASSIALLARSSYNEQFF. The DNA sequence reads TGTGCCAGTAGTATCGCCCTACTAGCAAGGAGCTCCTACAATGAGCAGTTCTTC.